The rows below give T cell receptor beta chains drawn from one sample of a study of blood T cells in healthy people across ages. TCRdb called the 5' RACE reads again in MiXCR, with one record for every CDR3 protein. The sample includes over 1,200,000 distinct CDR3 sequences, approximately 59% of them seen just once. The sequenced sample was blood. These receptors were taken from a man aged 18 to 29 in good health. Each CDR3 is given with its conserved first and last residue. The order of the fields is D gene, V gene, clone size, J gene, CDR3 DNA, CDR3 protein. D genes are given only for firm matches. A row's size may be missing; if present it is once, few, many or a size class.

>TRBD1|TRBV7-2|NA|TRBJ1-2
TGTGCCAGCAGCTTGGACAGGCAATCATATGGCTACACCTTC
CASSLDRQSYGYTF
>NA|TRBV11-2|NA|TRBJ2-7
TGTGCCAGCAGCTTAAGTCAGTTCCCCTACGAGCAGTACTTC
CASSLSQFPYEQYF
>NA|TRBV7-2|few|TRBJ1-4
TGTGCCAGCAGCTTAAGTTCGGGAGTCGGGGGAGAAAAACTGTTTTTT
CASSLSSGVGGEKLFF
>TRBD1|TRBV7-6|NA|TRBJ1-6
TGTGCCAGCAGCCCGCCGGGACAGCTTAATTCACCCCTCCACTTT
CASSPPGQLNSPLHF
>NA|TRBV20-1|few|TRBJ2-7
TGCAGTGCTAGAGCACAGGGCAGCAGCTACGAGCAGTACTTC
CSARAQGSSYEQYF
>NA|TRBV11-2|NA|TRBJ2-7
TGTGCCAGCAGCTTAGCTGGGGGGACTTTATACGAGCAGTACTTC
CASSLAGGTLYEQYF
>NA|TRBV9|few|TRBJ1-4
TGTGCCAGCAGCGTATGGGGGACAACTAATGAAAAACTGTTTTTT
CASSVWGTTNEKLFF
>NA|TRBV25-1|NA|TRBJ2-7
TGTGCCAGCAGTGAATATAAGGGTAGCAGGGACGGCGAGCAGTACTTC
CASSEYKGSRDGEQYF
>TRBD2|TRBV20-1|NA|TRBJ2-7
TGCAGTGCTAGTGGTCATGGGACTAGCAATCGCGAGCAGTACTTC
CSASGHGTSNREQYF
>NA|TRBV20-1|NA|TRBJ2-7
TGCAGTGCTAGAGAGGGCATGCCATACGAGCAGTACTTC
CSAREGMPYEQYF
>NA|TRBV10-3|NA|TRBJ2-3
TGTGCCATCAAAGTCATCTCCACAGATACGCAGTATTTT
CAIKVISTDTQYF
>NA|TRBV20-1|NA|TRBJ1-2
TGCAGTGCTAGAGATGTCCGGGGGCAGTTCGACGGCTACACCTTC
CSARDVRGQFDGYTF
>TRBD2|TRBV20-1|NA|TRBJ2-5
TGCAGTGCTCGAGATACTAGCGGGTACCAAGAGACCCAGTACTTC
CSARDTSGYQETQYF
>TRBD1|TRBV20-1|NA|TRBJ1-4
TGCAGAGCTTGGGACAGGGGGCTTGGTAATGAAAAACTGTTTTTT
CRAWDRGLGNEKLFF
>TRBD1|TRBV11-2|NA|TRBJ2-7
TGTGCCAGCAGCCATATCACAGGGGACACCTACGAGCAGTACTTC
CASSHITGDTYEQYF
>NA|TRBV6-6|NA|TRBJ2-5
TGTGCCAGCAGTTACGGGGCCCGGGAGACCCAGTACTTC
CASSYGARETQYF
>TRBD1|TRBV3-1|NA|TRBJ2-7
TGTGCCAGCAGCCGCGACAGGGTCAGCTCCTACGAGCAGTACTTC
CASSRDRVSSYEQYF
>NA|TRBV28|NA|TRBJ2-1
TGTGCCAGCAGCCCCCTAGAAGACAATGAGCAGTTCTTC
CASSPLEDNEQFF
>NA|TRBV4-1|once|TRBJ2-1
TGCGCCAGCAGCCACGGGCCTTTCTCCTACAATGAGCAGTTCTTC
CASSHGPFSYNEQFF
>NA|TRBV5-6|NA|TRBJ2-3
TGTGCCAGCAGCCCGGACGCCGATACGCAGTATTTT
CASSPDADTQYF
>NA|TRBV10-3|NA|TRBJ2-5
TGTGCCATCGAAGGGGAAGGCGGGGACCAAGAGACCCAGTACTTC
CAIEGEGGDQETQYF
>TRBD2|TRBV3-1|NA|TRBJ2-4
TGTGCCAGCAGGAATATAGCGGGAGATAACATTCAGTACTTC
CASRNIAGDNIQYF
>NA|TRBV5-1|few|TRBJ2-7
TGCGCCAGCAGCCCCGTTAGCGCCGACCACGAGGAGCAGTACTTC
CASSPVSADHEEQYF
>NA|TRBV7-9|NA|TRBJ2-1
TGTGCCAGCAGCCCCGGGAACTACAATGAGCAGTTCTTC
CASSPGNYNEQFF
>NA|TRBV7-9|few|TRBJ2-7
TGTGCCAGCAGCTTCACGGGGCAGGGCCACCCCTACGAGCAGTACTTC
CASSFTGQGHPYEQYF
>NA|TRBV5-5|few|TRBJ2-3
TGTGCCAGCAGCTTTTCGACCCGGGTATCTCCAGATACGCAGTATTTT
CASSFSTRVSPDTQYF
>NA|TRBV28|NA|TRBJ2-7
TGTGCCAGCAACAGGATTTTAAAGGGCCCCCACGAGCAGTACTTC
CASNRILKGPHEQYF
>TRBD1|TRBV14|NA|TRBJ1-4
TGTGCCAGCAGCCGCGACAGGGGGCGAGGAAAACTGTTTTTT
CASSRDRGRGKLFF
>NA|TRBV4-1|NA|TRBJ2-5
TGCGCCAGCAGCCAAGTTCCGGCAGGGCCTGGGGGTGGGGAGCAGTACTTC
CASSQVPAGPGGGEQYF
>TRBD2|TRBV25-1|NA|TRBJ2-5
TGTGCCAGCAGTGCTAGCGGGTCCCACAATGAGCAGTACTTC
CASSASGSHNEQYF
>NA|TRBV28|NA|TRBJ1-2
TGTGCCAGCAGCGAAGGGACCGATAATAACTATGGCTACACCTTC
CASSEGTDNNYGYTF
>NA|TRBV29-1|NA|TRBJ1-1
TGCAGCTCCTCGGGGGCCGGGAGGACTGAAGCTTTCTTT
CSSSGAGRTEAFF
>NA|TRBV12-5|NA|TRBJ1-1
TGTGCTAGTGGTTTGTACCCCACGACAGGCAAGAACACTGAAGCTTTCTTT
CASGLYPTTGKNTEAFF
>TRBD1|TRBV12-3/TRBV12-4|NA|TRBJ2-7
TGTGCCAGCAGTTTAGGGCAGGGGGCGGTCGAGCAGTACTTC
CASSLGQGAVEQYF
>TRBD1|TRBV5-5|few|TRBJ1-2
TGTGCCAGCAGCTCCGGGACAGGGGGCTTCTACGGCGGCTACACCTTC
CASSSGTGGFYGGYTF
>NA|TRBV21-1|NA|TRBJ2-7
TGTGCCAGCAAAGGCCTCACCTATCTAGCGGGGACCTACGAGCAGTACTTC
CASKGLTYLAGTYEQYF
>TRBD1|TRBV4-3|NA|TRBJ1-2
TGCGCCAGCAGCCAAGAGAAGGGACAGGCCTATGGCTACACCTTC
CASSQEKGQAYGYTF
>TRBD1|TRBV6-1|once|TRBJ2-7
TGTGCCAGCGGAGTGTCCCGGGACAGGCGGATTCCGTTATACGAGCAGTACTTC
CASGVSRDRRIPLYEQYF
>NA|TRBV7-9|NA|TRBJ2-1
TGTGCCAGCAGCTTATCGGGGTATGAGCAGTTCTTC
CASSLSGYEQFF
>NA|TRBV14|NA|TRBJ2-5
TGTGCCAGCAGCTCGTGGCGCGCAGAGACCCAGTACTTC
CASSSWRAETQYF
>TRBD1|TRBV10-2|once|TRBJ2-6
TGCGCCAGCCGGGACAGGGAGGGCTCTGGGGCCAACGTCCTGACTTTC
CASRDREGSGANVLTF
>NA|TRBV7-2|NA|TRBJ1-5
TGTGCCAGCAGCTTTGGGCAGCTCAATCAGCCCCAGCATTTT
CASSFGQLNQPQHF
>NA|TRBV6-5|NA|TRBJ2-5
TGTGCCAGCAGTTACGTCGGCACACAAGAGACCCAGTACTTC
CASSYVGTQETQYF
>NA|TRBV29-1|NA|TRBJ2-3
TGCAGCGTTGAAACGCCTAGGTACAATACGCAGTATTTT
CSVETPRYNTQYF
>TRBD2|TRBV20-1|NA|TRBJ2-7
TGCAGTGCTAGGCCAGACAGTCCCAGCGGGGCTCAAACCTACGAGCAGTACTTC
CSARPDSPSGAQTYEQYF
>TRBD1|TRBV28|few|TRBJ1-2
TGTGCCAGCAGTTTGGGGCCCCCCGGGACAGGGGGGGACCTCTATGGCTACACCTTC
CASSLGPPGTGGDLYGYTF
>TRBD2|TRBV10-3|NA|TRBJ2-7
TGTGCCATCAAAGGGACTAGCGGAGAGTACGAGCAGTACTTC
CAIKGTSGEYEQYF
>NA|TRBV21-1|few|TRBJ2-1
TGTGCCAGCAGCAAACGCAATGAGCAGTTCTTC
CASSKRNEQFF
>TRBD2|TRBV7-2|once|TRBJ2-5
TGTGCCAGCAACCCTCTGGCGGGAGATTGGGAGACCCAGTACTTC
CASNPLAGDWETQYF
>NA|TRBV20-1|few|TRBJ2-1
TGCAGTGCTAGGGTACTGGGTAGTTCCTACAATGAGCAGTTCTTC
CSARVLGSSYNEQFF
>NA|TRBV11-3|NA|TRBJ1-1
TGTGCCAGCAGCCCAAACACCGGCACTGAAGCTTTCTTT
CASSPNTGTEAFF
>TRBD1|TRBV4-1|NA|TRBJ2-5
TGCGCCAGCAGCACCGGGACAGGAGGGTCGAAGACCCAGTACTTC
CASSTGTGGSKTQYF
>NA|TRBV6-5|NA|TRBJ1-1
TGTGCCAGCAGTTTAAAGACGGAGGGGCACACTGAAGCTTTCTTT
CASSLKTEGHTEAFF
>NA|TRBV13|once|TRBJ1-4
TGTGCCAGCAGCAGGGAAATGGAAAAACTGTTTTTT
CASSREMEKLFF
>NA|TRBV29-1|NA|TRBJ1-2
TGCTCCTTATCCGATAACTATGGCTACACCTTC
CSLSDNYGYTF
>NA|TRBV2|NA|TRBJ2-7
TGTGCCAGCAGTGCGTCCCTAGACGAAGACTACGAGCAGTACTTC
CASSASLDEDYEQYF
>NA|TRBV7-9|NA|TRBJ1-5
TGTGCCAGCAGCCCCCAGAGGGATTTTGGTCAGCCCCAGCATTTT
CASSPQRDFGQPQHF